This T cell receptor (beta chain) was sequenced for a study of blood T cell repertoires in COVID-19. Overall study: Spain, Italy and the United States supplied samples that represented acute and convalescent COVID-19. PBMCs, B-cell-depleted T cells, or T cells were the source of the cDNA or gDNA that made up the material.

Clones were read by immunoSEQ multiplex PCR, and TCRdb kept only the in-frame ones, dropping some. The sample consists of approximately 210,000 clones, roughly 90% of them appearing once. The sequence derives from a woman aged 35 to 49 with acute or convalescent COVID-19. Sample: peripheral blood.

The CDR3 spells CSVVLSPDGNNQPQHF. The CDR3 DNA reads TGCAGCGTTGTCCTCAGTCCGGACGGGAACAATCAGCCCCAGCATTTT. The chain employs TRBV29-1 and TRBJ1-5; D not certain. The CDR3 extends over 16 amino acids. Trimming took 4 bases from V and 3 from J, leaving 19 bases between them. CDR1 and CDR2 (germline): SQVTM, ANQGSEA. Full variable domain (remainder filled in from reference TRBV29-1 and TRBJ1-5): SAVISQKPSRDICQRGTSLTIQCQVDSQVTMMFWYRQQPGQSLTLIATANQGSEATYESGFVIDKFPISRPNLTFSTLTVSNMSPEDSSIYLCSVVLSPDGNNQPQHFGDGTRLSIL.